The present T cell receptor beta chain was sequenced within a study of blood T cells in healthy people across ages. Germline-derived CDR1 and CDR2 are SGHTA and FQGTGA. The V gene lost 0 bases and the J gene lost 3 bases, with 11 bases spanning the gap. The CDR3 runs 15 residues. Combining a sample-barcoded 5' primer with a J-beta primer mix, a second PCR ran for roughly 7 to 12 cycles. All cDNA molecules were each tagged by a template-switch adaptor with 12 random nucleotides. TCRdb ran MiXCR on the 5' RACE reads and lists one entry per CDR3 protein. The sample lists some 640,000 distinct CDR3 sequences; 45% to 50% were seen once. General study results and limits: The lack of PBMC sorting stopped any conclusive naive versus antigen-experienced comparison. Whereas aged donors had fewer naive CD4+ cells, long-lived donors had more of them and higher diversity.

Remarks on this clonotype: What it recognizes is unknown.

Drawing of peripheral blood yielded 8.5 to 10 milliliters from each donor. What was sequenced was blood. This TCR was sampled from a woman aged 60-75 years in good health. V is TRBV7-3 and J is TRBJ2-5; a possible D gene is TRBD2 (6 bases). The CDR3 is CASSLTGREEETQYF. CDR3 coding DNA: TGTGCCAGCAGCTTAACGGGCAGGGAGGAAGAGACCCAGTACTTC. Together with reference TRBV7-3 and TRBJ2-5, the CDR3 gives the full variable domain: GAGVSQTPSNKVTEKGKYVELRCDPISGHTALYWYRQSLGQGPEFLIYFQGTGAADDSGLPNDRFFAVRPEGSVSTLKIQRTERGDSAVYLCASSLTGREEETQYFGPGTRLLVL.